The present entry profiles one TCR beta chain with its context. This sample was taken from a study of blood T cell repertoires in COVID-19. Study-level information: Researchers got acute and convalescent COVID-19 samples from the United States, Italy and Spain.

Under the authors' procedure: It was from reference gene primer amplification that nucleated cell counts were estimated. Profiling relied on immunoSEQ multiplex PCR, and the TCRdb table lists in-frame clones only, not all of them. Clonal size and the V and J genes are those of that table, whereas D and trimming came from the DNA. Among 50,000 to 75,000 clones listed, about 80% were seen once. This CDR3 is built from 13 residues. The germline V gene encodes CDR1 MDHEN and CDR2 SYDVKM. V was cut by 6 bases and J by 7 bases, with 16 bases left in between. What was sequenced was peripheral blood. The chain combines TRBV28 with TRBJ2-7; a possible D gene is TRBD1 (6 bases). The sequence was obtained from an elderly woman with acute or convalescent COVID-19. In DNA form, the CDR3 reads TGTGCCAGCAGCAACCAACTTCAGGGGGAGCAGTACTTC. It specifies CASSNQLQGEQYF.